This TCR beta chain originates from a study of regulatory T cells. Of note for this clone: What it binds is not known.

The PCR used 52 TRBV and 13 TRBJ primers. Sequencing was performed with immunoSEQ multiplex PCR; in TCRdb, only in-frame clones are kept and a portion is missing. In the table there are about 29,000 clones, about 90% of which are singletons. Study-wide findings and caveats: In CD3G-deficient patients, conventional CD4+ T cells were enriched for hydrophobic CDR3 residues at positions 6 and 7.

The sequenced sample was conventional CD4+ T cells sorted from blood. This sequence was found in a person aged 18-29 years with CD3G deficiency.

CDR3 bases: TGTGCCAGCAGCTTAGGACCCTACAATGAGCAGTTCTTC. It translates to CASSLGPYNEQFF. V usage is TRBV7-9 and J usage is TRBJ2-1; D uncertain. The CDR3 totals 13 residues. Trimming cost V 1 base and J 2 bases, with 3 bases left between them. Germline CDR1 SEHNR, CDR2 FQNEAQ (reference sequence). The entire variable domain, with the rest obtained from reference TRBV7-9 and TRBJ2-1, is as follows: DTGVSQNPRHKITKRGQNVTFRCDPISEHNRLYWYRQTLGQGPEFLTYFQNEAQLEKSRLLSDRFSAERPKGSFSTLEIQRTEQGDSAMYLCASSLGPYNEQFFGPGTRLTVL.